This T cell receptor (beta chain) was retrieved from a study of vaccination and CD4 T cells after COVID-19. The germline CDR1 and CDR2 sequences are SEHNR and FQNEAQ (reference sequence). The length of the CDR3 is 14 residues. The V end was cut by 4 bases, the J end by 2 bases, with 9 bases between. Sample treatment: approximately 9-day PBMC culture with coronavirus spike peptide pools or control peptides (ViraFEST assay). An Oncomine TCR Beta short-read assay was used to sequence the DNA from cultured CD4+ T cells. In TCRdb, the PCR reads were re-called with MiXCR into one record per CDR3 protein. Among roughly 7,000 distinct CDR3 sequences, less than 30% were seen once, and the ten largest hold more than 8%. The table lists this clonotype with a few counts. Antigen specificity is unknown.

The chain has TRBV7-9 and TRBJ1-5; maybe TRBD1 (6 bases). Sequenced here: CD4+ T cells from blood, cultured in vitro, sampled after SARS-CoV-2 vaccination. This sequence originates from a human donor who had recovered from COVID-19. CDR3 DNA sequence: TGTGCCAGCAGCTCACAGGGTGGCAATCAGCCCCAGCATTTT. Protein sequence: CASSSQGGNQPQHF.